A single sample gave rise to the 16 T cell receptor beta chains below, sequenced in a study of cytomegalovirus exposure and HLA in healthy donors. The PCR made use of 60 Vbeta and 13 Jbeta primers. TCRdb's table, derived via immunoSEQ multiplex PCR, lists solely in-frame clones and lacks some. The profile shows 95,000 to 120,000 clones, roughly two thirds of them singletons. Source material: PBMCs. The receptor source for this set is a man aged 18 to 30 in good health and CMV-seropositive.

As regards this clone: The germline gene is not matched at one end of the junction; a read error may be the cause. CDR3 region: CASRLGQGTGANVLTF. In nucleotides, the CDR3 is TGCGCCAGCAGGTTGGGACAGGGGACTGGGGCCAACGTCCTGACTTTC. J is TRBJ2-6 and V is TRBV5-1; 10 nucleotides match TRBD1. CDR1 is SGHRS, CDR2 YFSETQ, per germline. The CDR3 contains 16 residues. Variable domain in full (rest from reference TRBV5-1 and TRBJ2-6): KAGVTQTPRYLIKTRGQQVTLSCSPISGHRSVSWYQQTPGQGLQFLFEYFSETQRNKGNFPGRFSGRQFSNSRSEMNVSTLELGDSALYLCASRLGQGTGANVLTFGAGSRLTVL.

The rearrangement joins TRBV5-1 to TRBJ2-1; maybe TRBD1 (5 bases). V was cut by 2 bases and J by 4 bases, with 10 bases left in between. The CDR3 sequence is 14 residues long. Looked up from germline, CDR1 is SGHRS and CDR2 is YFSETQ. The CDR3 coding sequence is TGCGCCAGCAGCTTTAACAGGAAATACAATGAGCAGTTCTTC. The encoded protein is CASSFNRKYNEQFF.

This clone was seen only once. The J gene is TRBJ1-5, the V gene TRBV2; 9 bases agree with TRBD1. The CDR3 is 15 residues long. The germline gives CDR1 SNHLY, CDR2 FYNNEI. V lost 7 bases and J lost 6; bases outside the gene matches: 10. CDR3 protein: CASTKQGALGQPQHF. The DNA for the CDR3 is TGTGCCAGCACCAAACAGGGGGCGCTCGGTCAGCCCCAGCATTTT.

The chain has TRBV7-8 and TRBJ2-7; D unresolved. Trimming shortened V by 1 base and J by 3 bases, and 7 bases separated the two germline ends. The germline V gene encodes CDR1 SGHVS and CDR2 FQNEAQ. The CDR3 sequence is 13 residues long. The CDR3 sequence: CASSLDGYYEQYV. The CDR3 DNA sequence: TGTGCCAGCAGCTTAGACGGGTACTACGAGCAGTACGTC.

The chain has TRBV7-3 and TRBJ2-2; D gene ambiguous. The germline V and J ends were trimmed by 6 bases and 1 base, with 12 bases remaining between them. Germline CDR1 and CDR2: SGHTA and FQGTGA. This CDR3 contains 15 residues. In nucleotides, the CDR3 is TGTGCCAGCAGTCAACTGCCTCAGAACACCGGGGAGCTGTTTTTT. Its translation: CASSQLPQNTGELFF.

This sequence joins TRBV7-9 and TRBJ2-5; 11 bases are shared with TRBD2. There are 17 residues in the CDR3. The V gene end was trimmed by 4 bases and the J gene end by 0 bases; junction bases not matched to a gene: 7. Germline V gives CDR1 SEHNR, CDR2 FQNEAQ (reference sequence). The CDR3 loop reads CASSSGLADMYQETQYF. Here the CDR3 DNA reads TGTGCCAGCAGCTCGGGACTAGCGGATATGTACCAAGAGACCCAGTACTTC.

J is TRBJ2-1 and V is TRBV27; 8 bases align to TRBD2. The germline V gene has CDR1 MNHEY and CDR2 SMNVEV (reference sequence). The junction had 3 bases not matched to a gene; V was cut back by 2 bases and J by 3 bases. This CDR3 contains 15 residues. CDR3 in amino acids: CASSLLAGGYNEQFF. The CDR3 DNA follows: TGTGCCAGCAGTTTACTGGCGGGGGGCTACAATGAGCAGTTCTTC.

The CDR3 DNA sequence: TGTGCCAGCAGCCCCGGCAGCCCCGGGGGGACCCAGTACTTC. Translation gives CASSPGSPGGTQYF. The rearrangement joins TRBV11-3 to TRBJ2-5; D might be TRBD2 (6 bases). This CDR3 contains 14 residues. Germline CDR1 SGHNT, CDR2 YENEEA. Deletions cut 5 bases from V and 7 bases from J, with 17 bases between.

The CDR3 sequence: CASSFSGTGKETQYF. CDR3 sequence (DNA): TGTGCCAGCTCATTTTCCGGGACAGGGAAGGAGACCCAGTACTTC. The V call is TRBV18, the J call TRBJ2-5; TRBD1 aligns across 9 bases. CDR1 is KGHSH and CDR2 is LQKENI in the germline V gene. CDR3 length equals 15 residues. With V trimmed by 5 bases and J by 5 bases, 9 bases remained unmatched.

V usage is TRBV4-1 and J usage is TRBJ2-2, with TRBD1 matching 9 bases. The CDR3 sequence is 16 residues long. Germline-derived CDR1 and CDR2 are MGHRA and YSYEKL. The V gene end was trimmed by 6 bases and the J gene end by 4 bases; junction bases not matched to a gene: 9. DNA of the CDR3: TGCGCCAGCAGTAGTTTAAGGACAGGGGTCACCGGGGAGCTGTTTTTT. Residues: CASSSLRTGVTGELFF.

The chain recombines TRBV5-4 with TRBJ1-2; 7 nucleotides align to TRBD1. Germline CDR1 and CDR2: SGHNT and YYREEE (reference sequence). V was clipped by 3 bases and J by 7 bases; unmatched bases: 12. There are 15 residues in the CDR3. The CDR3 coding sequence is TGTGCCAGCAGCTCCCTTGGAATACAGGGGTGTGGCTACACCTTC. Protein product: CASSSLGIQGCGYTF.

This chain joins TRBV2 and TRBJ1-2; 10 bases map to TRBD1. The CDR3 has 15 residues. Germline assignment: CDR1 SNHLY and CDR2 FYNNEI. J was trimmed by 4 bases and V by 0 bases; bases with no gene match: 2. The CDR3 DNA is TGTGCCAGCAGTGAAGCGGGACAGGGGCCCTATGGCTACACCTTC. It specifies CASSEAGQGPYGYTF.

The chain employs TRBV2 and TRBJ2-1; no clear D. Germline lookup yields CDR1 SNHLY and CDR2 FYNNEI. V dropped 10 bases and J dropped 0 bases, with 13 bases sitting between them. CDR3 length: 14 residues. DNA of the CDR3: TGTGCCACCAACCCTACCTACTCCTACAATGAGCAGTTCTTC. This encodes CATNPTYSYNEQFF. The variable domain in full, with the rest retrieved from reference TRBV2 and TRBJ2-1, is EPEVTQTPSHQVTQMGQEVILRCVPISNHLYFYWYRQILGQKVEFLVSFYNNEISEKSEIFDDQFSVERPDGSNFTLKIRSTKLEDSAMYFCATNPTYSYNEQFFGPGTRLTVL.

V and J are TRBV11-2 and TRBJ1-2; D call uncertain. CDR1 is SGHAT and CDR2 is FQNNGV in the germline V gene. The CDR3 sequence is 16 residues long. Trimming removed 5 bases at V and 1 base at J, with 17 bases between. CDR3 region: CASSPKLWADNYGYTF. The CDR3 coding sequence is TGTGCCAGCAGCCCAAAGCTTTGGGCAGATAACTATGGCTACACCTTC.

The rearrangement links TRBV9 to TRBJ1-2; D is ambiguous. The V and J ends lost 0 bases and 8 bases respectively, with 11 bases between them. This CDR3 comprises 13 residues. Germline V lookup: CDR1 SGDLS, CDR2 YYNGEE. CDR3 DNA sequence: TGTGCCAGCAGCGTAGGGGCAGGAAGGGGCTACACCTTC. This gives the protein CASSVGAGRGYTF.

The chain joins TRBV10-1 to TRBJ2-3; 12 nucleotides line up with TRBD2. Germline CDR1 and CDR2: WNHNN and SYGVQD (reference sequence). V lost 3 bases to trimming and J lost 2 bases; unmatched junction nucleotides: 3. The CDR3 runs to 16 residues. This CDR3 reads CASSDGLAGNTDTQYF. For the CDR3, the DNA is TGCGCCAGCAGTGATGGACTAGCGGGGAACACAGATACGCAGTATTTT.